These T cell receptor beta chains were read from a single sample in a study of T cells in Graves' hyperthyroidism and ophthalmopathy. TCRdb ran MiXCR on the multiplex PCR reads and lists one entry per CDR3 protein. The data show about 360,000 distinct CDR3 sequences, roughly 14% seen once. The source material was blood. All receptors derive from a woman aged 18-29 years with Graves' hyperthyroidism that later progressed to Graves' ophthalmopathy. Both conserved end residues are part of each CDR3. D genes are given only for firm matches. Only part of the rows carry a size: once, few, many, or a class if the clone is expanded.

clone size | D gene | J gene | V gene | CDR3 protein | CDR3 DNA
- | TRBD1 | TRBJ1-1 | TRBV6-1 | CASSYRGKGEAFF | TGTGCCAGCTCATACAGGGGTAAAGGTGAAGCTTTCTTT
few | TRBD2 | TRBJ2-1 | TRBV20-1 | CSAGTSGRADEQFF | TGCAGTGCCGGGACTAGCGGGAGGGCCGATGAGCAGTTCTTC
- | TRBD2 | TRBJ2-4 | TRBV20-1 | CSAQAAREAKNIQYF | TGCAGTGCCCAAGCCGCGCGGGAGGCCAAAAACATTCAGTACTTC
many | TRBD1 | TRBJ1-3 | TRBV7-8 | CASSFRGQGNTIYF | TGTGCCAGCAGCTTCAGGGGGCAGGGAAACACCATATATTTT
- | TRBD1 | TRBJ2-3 | TRBV12-3/TRBV12-4 | CASSLLGVGTVTDTQYF | TGTGCCAGCAGTTTATTGGGAGTAGGGACAGTGACAGATACGCAGTATTTT
- | - | TRBJ2-3 | TRBV19 | CASAESADTQYF | TGTGCCAGTGCGGAATCGGCCGATACGCAGTATTTT
- | - | TRBJ1-1 | TRBV12-3/TRBV12-4 | CASSLGGSAVTEAFF | TGTGCCAGCAGTTTGGGAGGGTCCGCGGTCACTGAAGCTTTCTTT
many | - | TRBJ2-7 | TRBV11-2 | CASSLGGGGGYEQYF | TGTGCCAGCAGCTTAGGGGGCGGAGGGGGCTACGAGCAGTACTTC
many | TRBD1 | TRBJ1-2 | TRBV2 | CASIPGGDYGYTF | TGTGCCAGCATCCCAGGGGGCGACTATGGCTACACCTTC
many | - | TRBJ1-6 | TRBV27 | CASSLGRYNSPLHF | TGTGCCAGCAGTTTGGGGCGGTATAATTCACCCCTCCACTTT
many | - | TRBJ2-1 | TRBV7-2 | CASSYRPRDLGNEQFF | TGTGCCAGCAGTTATCGACCTAGGGATCTAGGCAATGAGCAGTTCTTC
many | TRBD1 | TRBJ2-7 | TRBV12-3/TRBV12-4 | CASSLRGGYDEQYF | TGTGCCAGCAGTTTACGAGGGGGCTACGACGAGCAGTACTTC